Below are 2 T cell receptor beta chains sequenced from a single sample in a study of breast tumors, draining lymph nodes, adjacent tissues. Samples came from axillary lymph nodes draining the breast cancer. MiXCR was run by TCRdb on the multiplex PCR reads, yielding one entry per CDR3 protein. There are approximately 300,000 distinct CDR3 sequences in the sample; 30% occur only once, and over 0.95% lies in the top ten. The sequencing input was axillary lymph node tissue. Receptors originate from a female donor with breast cancer. Some clones in this sample may be carry-over from other donors' samples.

This clonotype has at least ten counts. The rearrangement joins TRBV11-3 to TRBJ2-3; 8 bases line up with TRBD2. The germline V gene has CDR1 SGHNT and CDR2 YENEEA. The CDR3 consists of 15 residues. Unmatched junction bases numbered 13, after V lost 11 bases and J lost 3 bases. CDR3 sequence reads: CAREGAGGWTDTQYF. CDR3 coding DNA: TGTGCCCGCGAAGGGGCGGGAGGATGGACAGATACGCAGTATTTT.

On this clonotype itself: Since a much larger clone is just one base distant, this may be a read error. The J gene is TRBJ2-7, the V gene TRBV18; D not certain. V shed 5 bases and J shed 2 bases, with 16 bases lying between them. The CDR3 runs 15 residues. Germline V CDR1 and CDR2: KGHSH, LQKENI. CDR3 in amino acids: CASSAPPAGAYEQYF. As DNA, the CDR3 is TGTGCCAGCTCAGCCCCACCCGCAGGCGCCTACGAGCAGTACTTC.